This T cell receptor beta chain was recovered during a study of molecular identifiers for immune sequencing clone quantification. TCRdb re-called the PCR reads with MiXCR, one entry per CDR3 protein. The table records some 580,000 distinct CDR3 sequences, 25% of them present only once. The V end lost 7 bases, the J end lost 6 bases, and 18 bases lay between the germline ends. This CDR3 contains 14 residues. Germline V lookup: CDR1 LGHNA, CDR2 YSLEER. Naive CD8 T cells underwent sorting with the CD8+CD4-CCR7+CD45RA+ definition. At least ten counts were recorded for this clonotype. The sample consisted of naive CD8+ T cells from blood, with Jurkat cell RNA spiked in. This sample's subset: FACS-sorted CD8+CD4-CCR7+CD45RA+ naive T cells. This chain connects TRBV4-3 to TRBJ2-5; D is perhaps TRBD2 (6 bases). The TCR originated in a human donor in good health. Some libraries in this study had Jurkat cell RNA spiked in. Here the CDR3 reads CASKPGAGTKTQYF. The CDR3 DNA reads as TGCGCCAGCAAACCGGGAGCCGGCACGAAGACCCAGTACTTC.